The TCR beta chain described here comes from a study of T cell changes during pregnancy in multiple sclerosis. J gave up 7 bases and V 2 bases, and 13 bases lay outside the gene matches. The germline gives CDR1 SEHNR, CDR2 FQNEAQ (reference sequence). There are 19 residues in the CDR3. TCRdb's table, derived via immunoSEQ multiplex PCR, lists solely in-frame clones and lacks some. The sample has tens of thousands of clones, around nine tenths seen once; the top ten hold around 7%. The sample here was CD8+ T cells from peripheral blood mononuclear cells, taken in the first trimester of pregnancy. The receptor's source is a female donor with multiple sclerosis, enrolled in a pregnancy study. This chain links TRBV7-9 with TRBJ2-1, with TRBD2 matching 14 bases. CDR3 in DNA: TGTGCCAGCAGCTTAAGGGGACTAGCGGGAGCCCCCGGGGGGAATGAGCAGTTCTTC. Its protein product is CASSLRGLAGAPGGNEQFF.